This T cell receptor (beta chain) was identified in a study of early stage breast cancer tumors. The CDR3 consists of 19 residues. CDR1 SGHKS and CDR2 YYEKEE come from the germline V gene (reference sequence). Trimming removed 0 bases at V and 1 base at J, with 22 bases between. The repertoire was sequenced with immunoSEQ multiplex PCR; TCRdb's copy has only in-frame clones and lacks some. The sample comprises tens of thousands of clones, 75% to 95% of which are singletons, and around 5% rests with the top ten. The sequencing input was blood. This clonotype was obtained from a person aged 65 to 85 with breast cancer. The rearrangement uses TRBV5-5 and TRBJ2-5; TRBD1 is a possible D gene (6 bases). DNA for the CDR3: TGTGCCAGCAGCTTGGCCGTAGGGCCAGGGGTGAGCGCCCAAGAGACCCAGTACTTC. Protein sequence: CASSLAVGPGVSAQETQYF. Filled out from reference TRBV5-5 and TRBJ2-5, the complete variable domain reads DAGVTQSPTHLIKTRGQQVTLRCSPISGHKSVSWYQQVLGQGPQFIFQYYEKEERGRGNFPDRFSARQFPNYSSELNVNALLLGDSALYLCASSLAVGPGVSAQETQYFGPGTRLLVL.